This TCR beta chain comes out of a study of blood T cell repertoires in COVID-19. V was clipped by 0 bases and J by 1 base, with 19 bases between them. Germline CDR1 SGHVS, CDR2 FNYEAQ. The CDR3 is 20 residues long. Per the original methods: Researchers report that nucleated cell counts were estimated from reference gene primer amplification. Clones were read by immunoSEQ multiplex PCR, and TCRdb kept only the in-frame ones, dropping some. V, J and clone size were drawn from that table, and D and trimming were deduced from the DNA. The table includes fewer than 150,000 clones, about 85% detected once.

The sequenced sample consisted of peripheral blood. The sequence was collected from a human donor in a cohort sampled during active COVID-19. V is TRBV7-6 and J is TRBJ2-6; possibly TRBD2 for D (5 bases). The CDR3 DNA follows: TGTGCCAGCAGCTTAGCAGGAATGGGAGAAGTTGGTTCTGGGGCCAACGTCCTGACTTTC. It encodes CASSLAGMGEVGSGANVLTF.